This T cell receptor beta chain was sequenced during a study of blood T cell repertoires in COVID-19. On the study more broadly: Researchers got acute and convalescent COVID-19 samples from the United States, Italy and Spain. T cells, B-cell-depleted T cells, or PBMCs supplied cDNA or gDNA.

Original data processing: Scientists estimated how many nucleated cells there were by amplifying reference gene primers. Data came from immunoSEQ multiplex PCR; TCRdb stores just in-frame clones and leaves some out. D and trimming come from the DNA, and the V and J calls and clone size come from that table. The sample holds about 160,000 clones, roughly 84% seen once. Germline CDR1 SGHTA, CDR2 FQGTGA. V was shortened by 4 bases and J by 5 bases, with 8 bases between the two germline ends. This CDR3 contains 13 residues. The chain combines TRBV7-3 with TRBJ2-2; D call uncertain. The TCR sequence derives from an elderly man with COVID-19, enrolled during active disease. The specimen was peripheral blood. This chain's CDR3 is CASSYDGTGELFF. For the CDR3, the DNA is TGTGCCAGCAGCTACGACGGGACCGGGGAGCTGTTTTTT.